The clone carrying this TCR beta chain has just a few counts. Its matching antigen is unknown. The CDR3 sequence is 14 residues long. V was pared by 5 bases and J by 6 bases, with 3 bases of the junction left unmatched. The germline CDR1 and CDR2 sequences are SEHNR and FQNEAQ (reference sequence). This entry belongs to a study of OX40 agonist ivuxolimab in advanced cancers. Study background: Dose-escalation patients suffered from hepatocellular carcinoma, melanoma, renal cell or head and neck cancer. Under the entry rules, prior anti-PD-1, anti-PD-L1 or anti-CTLA-4 therapy was allowed, and around 40% had some. Study observations and caveats: Clonal expansion in partial responders at 0.1-3.0 mg/kg ranked among the lowest.

Assay used: immunoSEQ multiplex PCR; TCRdb lists only in-frame clones, some missing. This table has around 72,000 clones, 81% appearing once. The V call is TRBV7-9, the J call TRBJ1-5; TRBD1 aligns across 11 bases. This TCR was sampled from an adult with an advanced solid tumor such as melanoma, head and neck, liver or kidney cancer. The starting material was CD4+ or CD8+ T cells sorted from blood, obtained in a trial of the OX40 agonist ivuxolimab. The CDR3 is CASSAGTGGQPQHF. CDR3 sequence (DNA): TGTGCCAGCAGCGCCGGGACAGGGGGTCAGCCCCAGCATTTT.